The text below deals with one T cell receptor beta chain. Its antigen is currently not known. The CDR3 runs 14 amino acids, cysteine and phenylalanine included. CDR3 DNA is the only sequence kept; it has 42 bases, read in frame from the first base. Trimming takes 2 bases off V and 8 bases off J; junction bases not matched to a gene: 1. For CDR1 and CDR2, the germline V gene lists SGDLS and YYNGEE. The cohort was made up of 666 healthy bone marrow donors. At the time of sampling, every cohort member was nominally healthy, though immune exposures that went unrecorded were likely present. The donor was CMV seronegative and belonged to the group of roughly 330 seronegative cohort members. A peripheral blood sample was collected from each donor, and TCR beta sequencing was performed on peripheral blood mononuclear cells. Genomic DNA was extracted from the blood cell samples with the Qiagen DNeasy Blood Extraction Kit.

Libraries were built with the immunoSEQ multiplex PCR assay. For the multiplex PCR, a mixture combining 60 forward primers for TCR Vbeta segments and 13 reverse primers for TCR Jbeta segments was used. The CDR3 region of rearranged TCR beta genes was amplified from genomic DNA by a multiplex PCR assay. Amplified TCR beta libraries were sequenced as 87-base-pair reads on the Illumina HiSeq System. Concerning the study's data processing: A later analysis counted approximately 76 million unique TCR beta chains across the 670 or so repertoires, and 9.5 million to 11 million of these chains were shared by at least two donors. To remove PCR and sequencing errors, raw reads were error-corrected and collapsed into unique sequences using a nearest-neighbor algorithm that merged closely related sequences. Alignment of CDR3 sequences to IMGT reference sequences was used to assign V, D and J gene segments. For a sequence to be retained, at least a six-nucleotide match to both a V gene segment and a J gene segment was required. A rearrangement was called productive if the CDR3 had no stop codons and remained in frame with V and J, and every other rearrangement was called non-productive. CDR3 was defined by IMGT convention, running from the second conserved V-encoded cysteine to the conserved J-encoded phenylalanine. In an earlier analysis of around 640 of the donors, sequences lacking an unambiguous match to a single V gene segment were excluded. In an earlier analysis of approximately 550 of the donors, V segments were called functional above 56.7% productive rearrangements and were called segregating when the between-donor standard deviation exceeded 5%. A statistical classification framework was built for diagnosing cytomegalovirus status from the catalog of TCR beta chain sequences. In a later analysis, V and J genes were assigned by comparing TCR nucleotide sequences against IMGT/GENE-DB human TR gene sequences. A later analysis assigned CDR3 sequences and most-parsimonious VDJ recombination scenarios with the TCRdist pipeline. In a later analysis, each TCR beta chain was defined by its CDR3 amino acid sequence together with its V-gene family, and reads without a unique V-gene family were excluded. To address suspected cross-contamination and a sequencing artifact, a later analysis removed several hundred highly shared, low-generation-probability nucleotide sequences. In a later analysis, a clonal expansion index was calculated for each public chain from normalized within-repertoire ranks of inferred template counts. In a later analysis, generation probabilities were computed using a VDJ recombination model fitted to out-of-frame rearrangements, and the results were checked against IGoR. A later analysis scored TCR-TCR, TCR-HLA and TCR-CMV co-occurrence with hypergeometric tests, applying a repertoire-size bias correction to TCR pairs. In a later analysis, false discovery rates were estimated by permuting HLA or CMV assignments 20 times. In a later analysis, co-occurring TCRs were grouped using DBSCAN, and TCRdist sequence similarity was added for clustering within HLA-allele-positive subsets. For co-occurrence clustering, repertoires with fewer than 30,000 or more than 120,000 public chains were excluded, along with about five repertoires with anomalous nucleotide sharing. TCRdb's version of the immuneACCESS table is confined to in-frame rearrangements and falls short of the full clone set. An unresolved V gene accounts for under half of the shortfall where checked; the remainder is of unknown origin. The DNA gave D and trimming, while V, J and clone size come from that table. In this sample's table one finds 200,000 or so clones. 0.65% to 0.75% of the sample lies in the top ten.

The entry originates in a study of cytomegalovirus exposure and HLA in healthy donors (dated by TCRdb to 2017 to 2019). Regarding the study in general: An earlier analysis of 587 of the donors reported about 260 Gb of sequence data and 90 million to 120 million unique TCR beta sequences obtained from about 179 million T cells. An early release covering 550 to 650 HLA-typed donors comprised about 290 gigabases of sequencing data and tens of millions of unique TCR sequences. Among the approximately 430 genotyped donors, roughly 80% belonged to the genetic ancestry cluster associated with self-reported Caucasian donors. The study aimed to test whether cataloging public T cell receptors could reveal signatures of past pathogen exposure. Using immunosequencing, the study profiled T cell repertoires from about 620 subjects and related those repertoires to cytomegalovirus serostatus. In addition to the first cohort of 666 subjects, a separate validation cohort of approximately 120 different subjects was used. To predict cytomegalovirus infection status, the study combined high-throughput TCR immunosequencing, statistical association of individual TCRs with disease status, and machine learning. To study patterns of TCR occurrence, a later analysis re-analyzed previously published TCR beta repertoires from 500 to 850 donors and added high-resolution HLA genotyping. Rather than using new phenotypic data, the later analysis identified candidate immune exposures from TCR beta sequences and from how often those sequences occurred across donors. To decide whether each TCR beta V gene segment behaved as functional or pseudogenic, an earlier analysis of fewer than 750 of the donors relied on high-throughput TCR beta sequencing. Alongside the repertoire data, information on donor age, sex, ethnicity and CMV serostatus was compiled. Genome-wide SNP genotypes for about three fifths of the roughly 700 donors were used in a later genetic analysis, which treated that subset as a discovery cohort. All discovery cohort repertoires had been generated using a single sequencing platform. Both class I and class II loci were covered by HLA typing, at four-digit resolution. Typing coverage varied by locus: roughly 620-640 donors for A, B, C, DRB1 and DQB1; about 520 for DQA1; about 590 for DPA1; roughly 470 for DPB1. Four to six DR-DQ haplotypes were handled as single units for association and clustering, since linkage in the cohort was strong. Among over 350 genotyped donors of the cohort, an average of around 240,000 unique TCR beta nucleotide sequences were sequenced per donor, roughly a sixth of them non-productive. The study at large found these results: In a later analysis, several top co-occurrence clusters were reported to appear linked to parvovirus B19, influenza, CMV and Epstein-Barr virus. The 87-base-pair reads could not distinguish some IMGT-functional V segments, including TRBV6-2 and TRBV6-3, so those segments were excluded. In an earlier analysis of more than 450 of the donors, most TCR beta V segments were observed in productive rearrangements about 90% or about 30% of the time, broadly matching IMGT annotations. A cluster of highly shared sequence variants was judged likely to represent a technical artifact of the sequencing pipeline. A few of the identified cytomegalovirus-associated TCR beta chains were confirmed in vitro to be specific for cytomegalovirus antigens. Because counts were too low, more than 15 rarely observed V segments, including chromosome 9 orphons, were left out of the earlier analysis of approximately 500 of the donors. According to a later genetic analysis, donors in an Asian-associated ancestry cluster had fewer N-insertions in productive TCRs than the approximately 690-donor mean. Strong co-occurrence of HLA alleles, especially DR and DQ, made assigning TCR associations to individual alleles difficult. The study gave a list of 150 to 200 TCR beta chains associated with cytomegalovirus. Presence/absence analyses assumed roughly uniform sequencing depth across donors, an assumption that may not hold. Linkage disequilibrium might explain the correlated functional status among segregating V segments, but an unknown experimental factor could not be ruled out. While some public TCRs were present in many individuals, most TCR sequences turned up only very rarely across donors. Most CMV-associated TCR beta chains appeared to be HLA-restricted in a later analysis, and the HLA associations seemed to be driven largely by CMV exposure. A later genetic analysis associated a missense DCLRE1C variant with V-gene and J-gene trimming of TCR beta chains, and an independent cohort replicated the association. A further reported finding was that TCR beta sequences accurately predicted the HLA-A and HLA-B alleles for most subjects in the first cohort. CMV serostatus was the only immune exposure information available for the cohort. Because HLA typing was missing for some donors at each locus, association tests included only the typed subset. In a later analysis, TCR association rates were found to vary across HLA loci, with the most associated TCRs seen for DRB1 alleles and the fewest for HLA-C alleles. The classifier was reported to diagnose cytomegalovirus status with high specificity and sensitivity in both the original cohort and the validation cohort. The authors suggested that the approach could potentially be generalized to other disease states and immunological phenotypes. A later analysis associated 15,000 to 20,000 TCR beta sequences with specific HLA alleles at a false discovery rate of 0.05. In a later analysis, HLA-associated TCR beta chains were found to be more clonally expanded and to have lower generation probabilities than equally common non-associated chains. The cohort was sequenced for TCR beta chains only, and without alpha or paired-chain data the features that could be detected were limited.

The sequence came from a boy younger than 18 in good health and CMV-seronegative. The chain is assembled from TRBV9 and TRBJ1-6, with TRBD1 identical over 10 junction bases. The sequencing sample was made of PBMCs. The DNA is TGTGCCAGCAGCGTCGGGACAGGGGATTCACCCCTCCACTTT. Translated, this gives CASSVGTGDSPLHF.